The 10 T cell receptor beta chains given below trace back to one sample, sequenced in a study of Ad26.COV2.S vaccination and SARS-CoV-2 variants. As for treatment: approximately 18 received Ad26.COV2.S at low or high dose, single or two shots; about 5 received placebo; per-sample allocation not given. Day 63 after the first injection of vaccine or placebo was the sampling time. Produced via immunoSEQ multiplex PCR; TCRdb's table is partial and in-frame only. The sample holds more than 350,000 clones; around 90% are singletons and the top ten take less than 15%. The source was peripheral blood, collected in a trial of Ad26.COV2.S vaccine versus placebo. The source of these receptors is a person between 18 and 59 years old who received the Ad26.COV2.S COVID-19 vaccine or a placebo.

This chain joins TRBV19 and TRBJ2-1, with 10 bases lining up with TRBD2. Germline CDR1 and CDR2: LNHDA and SQIVND (reference sequence). V lost 6 bases to trimming and J lost 4 bases; unmatched junction nucleotides: 9. This CDR3 comprises 16 residues. The CDR3 loop is CASSRFLAGAYNEQFF. The CDR3 coding sequence is TGTGCCAGTAGCCGCTTCCTAGCGGGAGCTTACAATGAGCAGTTCTTC.

The V and J genes are TRBV2 and TRBJ2-6; 8 nucleotides agree with TRBD1. Germline CDR1 and CDR2: SNHLY and FYNNEI. Trimming at V came to 5 bases and at J to 0 bases, leaving 6 bases not matched to a gene. CDR3 length: 17 amino acids. The CDR3 region has the DNA TGTGCCAGCAGTCAGTGGACAGGGACCTCTGGGGCCAACGTCCTGACTTTC. Its translation is CASSQWTGTSGANVLTF.

This chain links TRBV18 with TRBJ1-1; TRBD1 agrees at 7 bases. Germline assignment: CDR1 KGHSH and CDR2 LQKENI. The CDR3 covers 14 residues. Trimming at V came to 4 bases and at J to 3 bases, leaving 5 bases not matched to a gene. DNA for the CDR3: TGTGCCAGCTCACAGGACAGGCTCTACACTGAAGCTTTCTTT. It codes for CASSQDRLYTEAFF.

This chain uses TRBV30 with TRBJ2-3; D is perhaps TRBD2 (6 bases). Germline CDR1 GTSNPN, CDR2 SVGIG (reference sequence). Trimming cost V 5 bases and J 1 base, with 16 bases left between them. CDR3 length: 15 amino acids. CDR3 coding DNA: TGTGCCTGGGTGCGGGGACCGGGGGGCACAGATACGCAGTATTTT. Its protein product is CAWVRGPGGTDTQYF. The whole variable domain, filled in from reference TRBV30 and TRBJ2-3, reads SQTIHQWPATLVQPVGSPLSLECTVEGTSNPNLYWYRQAAGRGLQLLFYSVGIGQISSEVPQNLSASRPQDRQFILSSKKLLLSDSGFYLCAWVRGPGGTDTQYFGPGTRLTVL.

This chain joins TRBV4-3 and TRBJ2-3; 12 nucleotides match TRBD2. CDR1 is LGHNA, CDR2 YSLEER, per germline. J was trimmed by 4 bases and V by 1 base; bases with no gene match: 9. This CDR3 has 18 amino acids. DNA for the CDR3: TGCGCCAGCAGCCAAGTGAAGAGACTAGCGGGAGCGCCAGATACGCAGTATTTT. Its translation is CASSQVKRLAGAPDTQYF.

The chain employs TRBV6-5 and TRBJ2-2; D perhaps matches TRBD2 (6 bases). The CDR3 extends over 15 amino acids. Trimming shortened V by 6 bases and J by 3 bases, and 14 bases separated the two germline ends. Germline CDR1 is MNHEY and CDR2 is SVGAGI. Here the CDR3 reads CASRQLAVYTGELFF. The CDR3 DNA reads as TGTGCCAGCAGACAACTAGCCGTTTACACCGGGGAGCTGTTTTTT.

The V and J genes are TRBV6-1 and TRBJ2-3; tentative D call: TRBD1 (5 bases). V was trimmed by 0 bases and J by 4 bases, leaving 8 bases between them. The germline V gene encodes CDR1 MNHNS and CDR2 SASEGT. This CDR3 has 14 residues. The CDR3: CASSEALGADTQYF. CDR3 bases: TGTGCCAGCAGTGAAGCGCTAGGGGCAGATACGCAGTATTTT.

This chain uses TRBV7-9 with TRBJ2-3; 9 bases align to TRBD2. CDR1 and CDR2 from the germline V gene are SEHNR and FQNEAQ (reference sequence). The CDR3 has 15 residues. J was trimmed by 2 bases and V by 8 bases; bases with no gene match: 8. The CDR3 region is CASSPAGGVTDTQYF. CDR3 DNA: TGTGCCAGCTCCCCAGCGGGAGGCGTCACAGATACGCAGTATTTT.

V gene TRBV19 combines with J gene TRBJ1-5, with D tentatively TRBD1 (5 bases). Germline-derived CDR1 and CDR2 are LNHDA and SQIVND (reference sequence). Between the trimmed V and J ends, which lost 3 bases and 3 bases, there was a span of 12 bases. The CDR3 contains 15 residues. CDR3 bases: TGTGCCAGTAGTATCGGGGGTCCCCCCAATCAGCCCCAGCATTTT. Protein product: CASSIGGPPNQPQHF.

This sequence joins TRBV10-2 and TRBJ2-3; TRBD2 matches at 7 bases. Per germline, CDR1 WSHSY and CDR2 SAAADI. After removal of 3 bases from V and 4 bases from J, the junction contained 10 bases not matched to a gene. The CDR3 has 16 amino acids. The CDR3 region is CASSDFRLAESDTQYF. For the CDR3, the DNA is TGCGCCAGCAGTGATTTTAGGCTAGCGGAATCAGATACGCAGTATTTT.